This entry describes one TCR beta chain. The antigen is unknown. The source of the sample is a study of T cell responses to AZD1222 COVID-19 vaccine. Turning to the study itself: Some second doses came at about 4 weeks and others at about 12 weeks; these were pooled.

This CDR3 has 16 residues. The V and J ends lost 3 bases and 5 bases, in that order; junction bases with no gene match: 3. CDR1 is SGHVS, CDR2 FNYEAQ, per germline. The table came from immunoSEQ multiplex PCR; TCRdb's copy has only in-frame clones and leaves some out. The sample holds about 150,000 clones, roughly 90% seen once. Study outcomes and limitations: Spike-wide vaccine-associated CD4 TCRs dominated at 160-218 and 743-854.

The sequence came from an adult in good health. The genes are TRBV7-6 and TRBJ2-2, with 13 bases aligning to TRBD2. The sequencing here drew on peripheral blood, taken on day 0 of AZD1222 vaccination. The CDR3 region has the DNA TGTGCCAGCAGCTTTTCGACTAGCGGGGGGACCGGGGAGCTGTTTTTT. This translates into CASSFSTSGGTGELFF. The whole variable domain, remainder taken from reference TRBV7-6 and TRBJ2-2, is GAGVSQSPRYKVTKRGQDVALRCDPISGHVSLYWYRQALGQGPEFLTYFNYEAQQDKSGLPNDRFSAERPEGSISTLTIQRTEQRDSAMYRCASSFSTSGGTGELFFGEGSRLTVL.